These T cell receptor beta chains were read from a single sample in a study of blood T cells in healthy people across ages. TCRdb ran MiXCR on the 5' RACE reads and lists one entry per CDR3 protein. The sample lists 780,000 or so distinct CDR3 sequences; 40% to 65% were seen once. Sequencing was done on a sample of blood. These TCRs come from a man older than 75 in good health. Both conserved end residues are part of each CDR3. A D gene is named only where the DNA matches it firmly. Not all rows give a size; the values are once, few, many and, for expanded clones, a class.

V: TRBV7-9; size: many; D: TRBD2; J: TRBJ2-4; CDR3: CASSSSGKGIQYF; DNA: TGTGCCAGCAGCTCAAGCGGGAAAGGCATTCAGTACTTC
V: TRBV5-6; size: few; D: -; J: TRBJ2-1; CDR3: CASSLTSTNEQFF; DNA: TGTGCCAGCAGCCTTACTAGTACCAATGAGCAGTTCTTC
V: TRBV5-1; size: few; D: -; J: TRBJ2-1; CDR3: CASSRLGEQFF; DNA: TGCGCCAGCAGCCGGCTGGGTGAGCAGTTCTTC
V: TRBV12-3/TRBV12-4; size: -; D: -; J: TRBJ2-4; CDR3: CASSTVGQTVYIQYF; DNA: TGTGCCAGCAGCACTGTCGGACAGACGGTGTACATTCAGTACTTC
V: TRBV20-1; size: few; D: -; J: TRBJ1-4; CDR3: CSGQATNEKLFF; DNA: TGCAGTGGACAGGCGACTAATGAAAAACTGTTTTTT
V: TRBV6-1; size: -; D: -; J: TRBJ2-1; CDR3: CASSDPAGAGFQFF; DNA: TGTGCCAGCAGTGATCCGGCAGGGGCGGGCTTTCAGTTCTTC
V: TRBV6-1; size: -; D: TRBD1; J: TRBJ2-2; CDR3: CASSVVTGVAGELFF; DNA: TGTGCCAGCAGTGTAGTGACAGGGGTAGCCGGGGAGCTGTTTTTT
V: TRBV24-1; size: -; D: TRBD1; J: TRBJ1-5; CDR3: CATSDQGAGNQPQHF; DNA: TGTGCCACCAGTGACCAGGGGGCCGGCAATCAGCCCCAGCATTTT
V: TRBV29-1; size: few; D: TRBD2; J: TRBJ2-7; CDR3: CSARRGVLEQYF; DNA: TGCAGCGCCCGACGGGGGGTTCTCGAGCAGTACTTC
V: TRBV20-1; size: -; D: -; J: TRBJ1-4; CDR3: CSARDSRTGGNEKLFF; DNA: TGCAGTGCTAGAGACTCCCGGACCGGCGGTAATGAAAAACTGTTTTTT
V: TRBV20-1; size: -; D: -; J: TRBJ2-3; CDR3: CRAPGVGDTQYF; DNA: TGCAGGGCTCCAGGAGTTGGAGATACGCAGTATTTT
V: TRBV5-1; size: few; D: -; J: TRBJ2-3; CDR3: CASSPGVDTQYF; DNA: TGCGCCAGCAGCCCCGGCGTAGATACGCAGTATTTT
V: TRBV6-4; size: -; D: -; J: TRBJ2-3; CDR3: CASSDTSFGRAYF; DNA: TGTGCCAGCAGTGACACCTCGTTTGGGCGTGCGTATTTT
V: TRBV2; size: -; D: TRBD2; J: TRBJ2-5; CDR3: CASSNSAGVETQYF; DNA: TGTGCCAGCAGTAATTCAGCGGGAGTTGAGACCCAGTACTTC
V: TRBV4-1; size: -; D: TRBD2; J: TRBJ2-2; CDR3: CASSHPGLVPGELFF; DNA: TGCGCCAGCAGCCACCCGGGACTAGTCCCCGGGGAGCTGTTTTTT
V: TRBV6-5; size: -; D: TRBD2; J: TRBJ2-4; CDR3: CASSYSTVGSGGQNIQYF; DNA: TGTGCCAGCAGTTACTCGACGGTGGGATCGGGGGGTCAAAACATTCAGTACTTC
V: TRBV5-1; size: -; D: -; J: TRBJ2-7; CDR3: CASSLVGAGDEQYF; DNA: TGCGCCAGCAGCTTGGTCGGGGCCGGGGACGAGCAGTACTTC
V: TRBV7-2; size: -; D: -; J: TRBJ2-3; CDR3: CASGDQRDTQYF; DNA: TGTGCCAGCGGCGACCAGAGGGATACGCAGTATTTT
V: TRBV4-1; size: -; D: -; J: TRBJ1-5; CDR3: CASSQVTGYNQPQHF; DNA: TGCGCCAGCAGCCAGGTCACAGGGTATAATCAGCCCCAGCATTTT
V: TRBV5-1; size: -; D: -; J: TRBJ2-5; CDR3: CASSLASHQETQYF; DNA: TGCGCCAGCAGCTTGGCTTCCCATCAAGAGACCCAGTACTTC
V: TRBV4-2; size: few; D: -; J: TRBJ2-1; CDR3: CASSQVGDVSANEQFF; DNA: TGTGCCAGCAGCCAAGTCGGGGATGTTTCAGCCAATGAGCAGTTCTTC
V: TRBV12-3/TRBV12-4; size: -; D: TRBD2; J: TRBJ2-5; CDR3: CASSLGRLAGGFGDEQYF; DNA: TGTGCCAGCAGTTTGGGGAGACTAGCGGGAGGCTTTGGCGATGAGCAGTACTTC
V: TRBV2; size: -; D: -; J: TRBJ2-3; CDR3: CASSPLAPEVTDTQYF; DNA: TGTGCCAGCAGTCCCCTAGCGCCAGAGGTGACAGATACGCAGTATTTT
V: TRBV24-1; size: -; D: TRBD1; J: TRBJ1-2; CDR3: CATSDTGTGFLGGYTF; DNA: TGTGCCACCAGTGATACCGGGACAGGGTTTCTCGGTGGCTACACCTTC
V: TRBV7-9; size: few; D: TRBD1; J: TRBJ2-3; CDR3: CASSSGQSTDTQYF; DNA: TGTGCCAGCAGCTCGGGACAGAGCACAGATACGCAGTATTTT